This entry is about one T cell receptor (beta chain). These data are taken from a study of blood T cells in healthy people across ages. The CDR3 runs 16 residues. After removal of 3 bases from V and 0 bases from J, the junction contained 3 bases not matched to a gene. Germline-derived CDR1 and CDR2 are SGDLS and YYNGEE. A second PCR of about 7 to 12 cycles used a sample-barcoded 5' primer and a J-beta primer mix. TCRdb re-derived calls from the 5' RACE reads in MiXCR, one entry per CDR3 protein. The sample includes over a million distinct CDR3 sequences, 35% to 45% seen only once; the top ten take 7% to 9.5%.

The sequence derives from a woman in her late teens or twenties in good health. The sample taken for sequencing was blood. The chain couples TRBV9 to TRBJ2-3, with 11 bases lining up with TRBD2. This CDR3 reads CASSEGLADSTDTQYF. The CDR3 bases are TGTGCCAGCAGCGAGGGACTAGCGGATAGCACAGATACGCAGTATTTT.